The 13 T cell receptor beta chains reported below all come from one sample, sequenced in a study of blood T cell repertoires in COVID-19. The method was immunoSEQ multiplex PCR; TCRdb's version includes in-frame clones alone and lacks a portion of them. The table has 70,000 to 95,000 clones, roughly four fifths seen once. The sample was peripheral blood. Receptors originate from a human donor in a cohort sampled during active COVID-19.

The chain couples TRBV9 to TRBJ1-2; D is possibly TRBD1 (5 bases). V was pared by 1 base and J by 3 bases, with 13 bases between. The CDR3 extends over 15 amino acids. In germline, CDR1 is SGDLS, CDR2 YYNGEE. For the CDR3, the DNA is TGTGCCAGCAGCGTACAGGGTTTCCTCGACTATGGCTACACCTTC. Translating gives CASSVQGFLDYGYTF. Using reference TRBV9 and TRBJ1-2 for the parts outside the CDR3, the full variable domain is DSGVTQTPKHLITATGQRVTLRCSPRSGDLSVYWYQQSLDQGLQFLIQYYNGEERAKGNILERFSAQQFPDLHSELNLSSLELGDSALYFCASSVQGFLDYGYTFGSGTRLTVV.

The J gene is TRBJ1-5, the V gene TRBV7-3; D gene ambiguous. The CDR3 is 14 residues long. V lost 3 bases and J lost 4, with 10 bases in between. Germline-derived CDR1 and CDR2 are SGHTA and FQGTGA. The CDR3 region is CASSFAVGNQPQHF. CDR3 coding DNA: TGTGCCAGCAGCTTCGCGGTTGGGAATCAGCCCCAGCATTTT.

The rearrangement uses TRBV3-1 (or the pseudogene TRBV3-2) and TRBJ1-2, with 7 nucleotides matching TRBD1. The CDR3 contains 14 residues. Trimming at V came to 6 bases and at J to 8 bases, leaving 12 bases not matched to a gene. Germline V gene sequence: CDR1 LGHDT, CDR2 YNNKEL (reference sequence). The DNA of the CDR3 is TGTGCCAGCAGACCGACGACAGGGAAGGGCGGCTACACCTTC. Translating gives CASRPTTGKGGYTF.

The genes are TRBV28 and TRBJ2-7, with 9 bases fitting TRBD1. Germline V CDR1 and CDR2: MDHEN, SYDVKM. V was clipped by 7 bases and J by 5 bases; unmatched bases: 9. The CDR3 is 14 amino acids. For the CDR3, the DNA is TGTGCCAGCACCTGGACAGGGGTTATTCACGAGCAGTACTTC. Encoded protein: CASTWTGVIHEQYF. Together with reference TRBV28 and TRBJ2-7, the CDR3 gives the full variable domain: DVKVTQSSRYLVKRTGEKVFLECVQDMDHENMFWYRQDPGLGLRLIYFSYDVKMKEKGDIPEGYSVSREKKERFSLILESASTNQTSMYLCASTWTGVIHEQYFGPGTRLTVT.

This rearrangement joins TRBV4-3 to TRBJ1-6; possibly TRBD1 for D (5 bases). This CDR3 is 13 amino acids long. Germline V gene sequence: CDR1 LGHNA, CDR2 YSLEER. V was trimmed by 9 bases and J by 4 bases, leaving 10 bases between them. The CDR3 region is CASSRGYNSPLHF. The DNA for the CDR3 is TGCGCCAGTTCGCGGGGGTATAATTCACCCCTCCACTTT.

This chain uses TRBV3-1 (or the pseudogene TRBV3-2) with TRBJ1-5; no reliable D call. The V and J ends lost 3 bases and 4 bases respectively, with 7 bases between them. The CDR3 runs to 13 residues. Germline V lookup: CDR1 LGHDT, CDR2 YNNKEL (reference sequence). The CDR3 here is CASSQKTNQPQHF. The DNA for the CDR3 is TGTGCCAGCAGCCAGAAAACAAATCAGCCCCAGCATTTT.

This clone is a singleton in its sample. V gene TRBV25-1 combines with J gene TRBJ1-2; 9 bases align to TRBD1. This CDR3 has 13 residues. The V gene's germline CDR1 is MGHDK and CDR2 SYGVNS. The V gene end was trimmed by 7 bases and the J gene end by 7 bases; junction bases not matched to a gene: 7. The CDR3 sequence: CASTGTGWGGYTF. In DNA form, the CDR3 reads TGTGCCAGCACCGGGACAGGGTGGGGTGGCTACACCTTC.

The table lists this clone with a few counts. The chain joins TRBV7-8 to TRBJ1-2; 9 bases line up with TRBD1. Germline assignment: CDR1 SGHVS and CDR2 FQNEAQ. The CDR3 spans 16 residues. The V gene end was trimmed by 5 bases and the J gene end by 7 bases; junction bases not matched to a gene: 14. CDR3: CASSPYSPGTGIGYTF. CDR3 DNA sequence: TGTGCCAGCAGCCCCTATAGTCCCGGGACAGGGATTGGCTACACCTTC. The full variable domain, its missing parts supplied by reference TRBV7-8 and TRBJ1-2, is GAGVSQSPRYKVAKRGQDVALRCDPISGHVSLFWYQQALGQGPEFLTYFQNEAQLDKSGLPSDRFFAERPEGSVSTLKIQRTQQEDSAVYLCASSPYSPGTGIGYTFGSGTRLTVV.

This chain links TRBV5-5 with TRBJ1-1; TRBD1 matches 7 bases. The germline V gene has CDR1 SGHKS and CDR2 YYEKEE (reference sequence). The CDR3 extends over 15 amino acids. V gave up 0 bases and J gave up 2 bases; unmatched junction bases: 4. Written as DNA, the CDR3 is TGTGCCAGCAGCTTGGACCACAGGGGCAACACTGAAGCTTTCTTT. Translation: CASSLDHRGNTEAFF.

V is TRBV28 and J is TRBJ2-3; 16 bases line up with TRBD2. V shed 5 bases and J 6 bases; nucleotides not matched to a gene: 11. The CDR3 runs to 18 residues. CDR1 and CDR2 (germline): MDHEN, SYDVKM. Here the CDR3 reads CASSPTPGLAGGLDTQYF. Written as DNA, the CDR3 is TGTGCCAGCAGTCCCACGCCGGGACTAGCGGGGGGGCTGGATACGCAGTATTTT.

The chain employs TRBV6-1 and TRBJ2-3; TRBD1 matches at 7 bases. With V trimmed by 3 bases and J by 2 bases, 5 bases remained unmatched. Germline assignment: CDR1 MNHNS and CDR2 SASEGT. This CDR3 region has 15 residues. CDR3 coding DNA: TGTGCCAGCAGTGACCGGGACAGAGTCACAGATACGCAGTATTTT. Its translation: CASSDRDRVTDTQYF.

V and J are TRBV7-9 and TRBJ1-1, with D unresolved. The CDR3 loop spans 12 amino acids. V shed 5 bases and J shed 3 bases, with 7 bases lying between them. The germline V gene encodes CDR1 SEHNR and CDR2 FQNEAQ (reference sequence). CDR3 DNA: TGTGCCAGCAGCAACGTAGACACTGAAGCTTTCTTT. Translated, it gives CASSNVDTEAFF.

J is TRBJ2-1 and V is TRBV6-5, with D possibly being TRBD1 (6 bases). Germline V gene data show CDR1 as MNHEY and CDR2 as SVGAGI. V lost 4 bases to trimming and J lost 1 base, with 14 bases between them. The CDR3 spans 16 residues. CDR3 sequence: CASSSPQGLSYNEQFF. DNA for the CDR3: TGTGCCAGCAGTTCTCCGCAGGGGCTATCCTACAATGAGCAGTTCTTC.